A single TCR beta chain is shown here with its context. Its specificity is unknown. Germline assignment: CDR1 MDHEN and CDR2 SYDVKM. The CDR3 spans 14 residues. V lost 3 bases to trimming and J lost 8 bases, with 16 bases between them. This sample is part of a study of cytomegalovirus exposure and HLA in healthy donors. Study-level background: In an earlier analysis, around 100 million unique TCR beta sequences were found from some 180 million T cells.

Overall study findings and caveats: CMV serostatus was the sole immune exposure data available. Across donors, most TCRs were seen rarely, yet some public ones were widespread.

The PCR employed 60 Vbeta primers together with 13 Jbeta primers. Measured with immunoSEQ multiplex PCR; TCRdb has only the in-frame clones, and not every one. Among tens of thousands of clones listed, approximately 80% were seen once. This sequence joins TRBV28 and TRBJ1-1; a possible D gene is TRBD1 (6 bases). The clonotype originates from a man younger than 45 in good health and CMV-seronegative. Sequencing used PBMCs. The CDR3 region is CASSLALQGSEAFF. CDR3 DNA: TGTGCCAGCAGTTTGGCCCTACAGGGATCCGAAGCTTTCTTT.